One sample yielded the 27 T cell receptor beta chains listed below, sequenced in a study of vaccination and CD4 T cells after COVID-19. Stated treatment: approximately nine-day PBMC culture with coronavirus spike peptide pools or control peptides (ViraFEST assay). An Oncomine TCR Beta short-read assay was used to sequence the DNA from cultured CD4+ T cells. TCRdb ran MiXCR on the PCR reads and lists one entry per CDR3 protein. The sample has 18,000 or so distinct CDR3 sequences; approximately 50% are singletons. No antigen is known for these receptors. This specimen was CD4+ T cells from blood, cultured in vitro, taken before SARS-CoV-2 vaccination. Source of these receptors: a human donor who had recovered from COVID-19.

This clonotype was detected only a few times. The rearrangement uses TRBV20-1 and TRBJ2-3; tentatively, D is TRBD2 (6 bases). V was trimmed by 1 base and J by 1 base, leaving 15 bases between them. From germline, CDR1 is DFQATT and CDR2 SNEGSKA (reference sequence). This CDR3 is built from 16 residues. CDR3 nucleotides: TGCAGTGCTAGAGGGGGGAGGCCTAGTGGCACAGATACGCAGTATTTT. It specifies CSARGGRPSGTDTQYF.

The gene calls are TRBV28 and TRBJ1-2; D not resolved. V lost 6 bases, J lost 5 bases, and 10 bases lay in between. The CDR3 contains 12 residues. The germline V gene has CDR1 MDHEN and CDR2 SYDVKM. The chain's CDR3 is CASRRRPYGYTF. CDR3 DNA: TGTGCCAGCAGACGACGACCGTATGGCTACACCTTC.

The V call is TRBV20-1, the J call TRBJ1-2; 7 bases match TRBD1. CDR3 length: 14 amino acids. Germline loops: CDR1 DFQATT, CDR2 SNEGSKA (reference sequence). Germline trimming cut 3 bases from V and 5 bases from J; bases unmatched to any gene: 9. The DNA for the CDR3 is TGCAGTGCTAGGGCGACGGGGACAGAATATGGCTACACCTTC. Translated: CSARATGTEYGYTF.

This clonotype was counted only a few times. CDR3 loop: CSARDYRGGTEAFF. In nucleotides, the CDR3 is TGCAGTGCTAGAGATTACAGGGGGGGCACTGAAGCTTTCTTT. The rearrangement links TRBV20-1 to TRBJ1-1, with TRBD1 matching 8 bases. Per the germline V gene, CDR1 is DFQATT and CDR2 is SNEGSKA (reference sequence). J lost 4 bases, V lost 0 bases, and 4 bases had no gene match. CDR3 length equals 14 residues.

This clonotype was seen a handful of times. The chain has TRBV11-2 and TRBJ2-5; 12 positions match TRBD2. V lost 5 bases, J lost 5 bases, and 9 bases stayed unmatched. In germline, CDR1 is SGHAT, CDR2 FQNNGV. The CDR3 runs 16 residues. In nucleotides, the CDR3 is TGTGCCAGCAGCCGCAGATCTACTAGCGGGAGGGAGACCCAGTACTTC. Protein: CASSRRSTSGRETQYF.

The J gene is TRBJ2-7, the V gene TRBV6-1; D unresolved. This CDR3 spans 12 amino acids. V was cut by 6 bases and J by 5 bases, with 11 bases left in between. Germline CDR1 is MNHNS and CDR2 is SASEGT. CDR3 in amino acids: CASSLISHEQYF. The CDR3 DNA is TGTGCCAGCAGCCTGATTTCCCACGAGCAGTACTTC.

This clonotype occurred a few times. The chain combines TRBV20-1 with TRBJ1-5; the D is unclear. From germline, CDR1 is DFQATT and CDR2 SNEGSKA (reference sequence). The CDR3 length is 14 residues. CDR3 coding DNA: TGCTCCACCTCGAAGGACGCTAGCAATCAGCCCCAGCATTTT. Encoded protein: CSTSKDASNQPQHF.

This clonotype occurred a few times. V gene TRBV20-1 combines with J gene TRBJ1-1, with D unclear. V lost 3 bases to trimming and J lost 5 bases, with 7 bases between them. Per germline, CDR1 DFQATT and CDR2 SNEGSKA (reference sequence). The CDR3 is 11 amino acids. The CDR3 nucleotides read TGCAGTGCTAGGGAGGCGACTGAAGCTTTCTTT. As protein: CSAREATEAFF.

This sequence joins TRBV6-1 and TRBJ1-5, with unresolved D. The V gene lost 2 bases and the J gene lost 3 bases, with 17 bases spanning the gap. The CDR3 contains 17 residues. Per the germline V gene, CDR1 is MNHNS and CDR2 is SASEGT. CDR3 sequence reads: CASSESLGGIDNQPQHF. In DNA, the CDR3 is TGTGCCAGCAGTGAAAGCTTAGGAGGTATTGACAATCAGCCCCAGCATTTT.

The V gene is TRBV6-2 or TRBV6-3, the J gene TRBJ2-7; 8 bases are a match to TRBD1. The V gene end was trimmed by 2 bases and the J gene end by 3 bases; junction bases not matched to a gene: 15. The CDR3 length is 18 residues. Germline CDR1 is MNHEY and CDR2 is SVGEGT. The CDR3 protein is CASSYPQTGAKINYEQYF. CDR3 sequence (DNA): TGTGCCAGCAGTTACCCACAGACAGGGGCGAAGATAAACTACGAGCAGTACTTC.

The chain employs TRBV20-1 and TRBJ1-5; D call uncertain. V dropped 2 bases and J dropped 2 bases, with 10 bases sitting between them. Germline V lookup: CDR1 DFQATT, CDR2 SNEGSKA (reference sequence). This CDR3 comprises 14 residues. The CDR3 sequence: CSARPSGGNQPQHF. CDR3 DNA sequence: TGCAGTGCTAGACCCTCCGGCGGCAATCAGCCCCAGCATTTT.

CDR3 sequence: CASTQSANYGYTF. The DNA for the CDR3 is TGTGCCAGCACCCAGTCCGCTAACTATGGCTACACCTTC. The chain couples TRBV11-1 to TRBJ1-2; D is undetermined. V was shortened by 7 bases and J by 0 bases, with 9 bases between the two germline ends. Per the germline V gene, CDR1 is SGHAT and CDR2 is FQDESV (reference sequence). The CDR3 has 13 amino acids.

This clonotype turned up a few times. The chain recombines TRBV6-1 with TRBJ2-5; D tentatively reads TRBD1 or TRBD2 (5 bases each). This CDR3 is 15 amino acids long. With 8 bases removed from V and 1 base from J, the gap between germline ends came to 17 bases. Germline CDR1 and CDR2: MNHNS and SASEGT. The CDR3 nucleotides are TGTGCCAGCGCGCGAACCGGGGCATCCCAAGAGACCCAGTACTTC. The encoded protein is CASARTGASQETQYF.

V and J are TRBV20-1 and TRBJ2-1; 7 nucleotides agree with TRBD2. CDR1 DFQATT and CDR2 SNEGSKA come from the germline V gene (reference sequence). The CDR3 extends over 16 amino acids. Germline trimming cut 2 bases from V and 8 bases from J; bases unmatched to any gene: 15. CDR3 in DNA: TGCAGTGCTAGACCCGACCCGGTACTAGCGACCTATGAGCAGTTCTTC. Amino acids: CSARPDPVLATYEQFF.

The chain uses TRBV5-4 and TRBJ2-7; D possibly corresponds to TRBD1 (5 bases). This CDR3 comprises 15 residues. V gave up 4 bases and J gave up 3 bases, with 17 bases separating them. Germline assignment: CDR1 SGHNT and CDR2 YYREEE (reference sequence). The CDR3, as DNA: TGTGCCAGCAGCCCGAAGCCCCAGGGATTCTACGAGCAGTACTTC. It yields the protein CASSPKPQGFYEQYF. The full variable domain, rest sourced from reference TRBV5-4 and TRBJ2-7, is ETGVTQSPTHLIKTRGQQVTLRCSSQSGHNTVSWYQQALGQGPQFIFQYYREEENGRGNFPPRFSGLQFPNYSSELNVNALELDDSALYLCASSPKPQGFYEQYFGPGTRLTVT.

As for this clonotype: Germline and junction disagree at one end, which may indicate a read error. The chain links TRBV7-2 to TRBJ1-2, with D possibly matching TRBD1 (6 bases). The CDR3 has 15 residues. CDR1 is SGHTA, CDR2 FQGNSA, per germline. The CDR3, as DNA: TGCGCCAGCAGCCCCCAGGCAGGACAGAACTATGGCTACACCTTC. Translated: CASSPQAGQNYGYTF. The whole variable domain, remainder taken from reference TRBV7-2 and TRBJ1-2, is GAGVSQSPSNKVTEKGKDVELRCDPISGHTALYWYRQSLGQGLEFLIYFQGNSAPDKSGLPSDRFSAERTGGSVSTLTIQRTQQEDSAVYLCASSPQAGQNYGYTFGSGTRLTVV.

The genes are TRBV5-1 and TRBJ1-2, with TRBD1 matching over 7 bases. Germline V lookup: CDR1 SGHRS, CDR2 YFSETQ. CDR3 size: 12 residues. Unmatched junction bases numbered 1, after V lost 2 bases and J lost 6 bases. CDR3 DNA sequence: TGCGCCAGCAGCTTCGACAGGGATGGCTACACCTTC. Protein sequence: CASSFDRDGYTF.

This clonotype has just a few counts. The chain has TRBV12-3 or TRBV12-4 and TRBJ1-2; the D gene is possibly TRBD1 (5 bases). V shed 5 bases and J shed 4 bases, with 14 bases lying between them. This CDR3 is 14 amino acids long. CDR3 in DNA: TGTGCCAGCAGTCCCCCCGGGGCCCTCTATGGCTACACCTTC. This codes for CASSPPGALYGYTF.

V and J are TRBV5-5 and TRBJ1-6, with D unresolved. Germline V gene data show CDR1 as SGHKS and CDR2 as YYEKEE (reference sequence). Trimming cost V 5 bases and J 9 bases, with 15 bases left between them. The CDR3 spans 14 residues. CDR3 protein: CASSGQALGSPLHF. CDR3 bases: TGTGCCAGCAGTGGGCAGGCATTAGGTTCACCCCTCCACTTT.

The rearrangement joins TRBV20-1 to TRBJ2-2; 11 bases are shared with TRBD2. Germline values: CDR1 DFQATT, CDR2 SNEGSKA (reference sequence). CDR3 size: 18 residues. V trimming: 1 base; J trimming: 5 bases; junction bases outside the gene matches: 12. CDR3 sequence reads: CSARGVGSGRARTGELFF. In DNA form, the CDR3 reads TGCAGTGCTAGAGGAGTTGGTAGCGGGAGGGCCAGGACCGGGGAGCTGTTTTTT.

The CDR3 spells CASSLEGTDSPLHF. The CDR3, as DNA: TGTGCCAGCAGCTTAGAGGGAACAGATTCACCCCTCCACTTT. The chain is built from TRBV7-2 and TRBJ1-6, with no clear D. Germline CDR1 SGHTA, CDR2 FQGNSA. The V end was cut by 1 base, the J end by 8 bases, with 9 bases between. CDR3 size: 14 residues.

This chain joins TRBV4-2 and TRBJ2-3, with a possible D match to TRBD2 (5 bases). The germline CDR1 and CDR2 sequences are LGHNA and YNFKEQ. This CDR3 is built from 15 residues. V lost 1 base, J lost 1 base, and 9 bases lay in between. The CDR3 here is CASSQASGGTDTQYF. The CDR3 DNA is TGTGCCAGCAGCCAAGCAAGCGGCGGCACAGATACGCAGTATTTT.

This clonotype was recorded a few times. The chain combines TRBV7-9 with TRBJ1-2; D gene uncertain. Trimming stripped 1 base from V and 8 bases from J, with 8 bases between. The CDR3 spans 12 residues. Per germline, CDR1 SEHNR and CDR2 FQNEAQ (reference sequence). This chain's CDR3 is CASSLGFMGYTF. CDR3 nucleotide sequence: TGTGCCAGCAGCTTAGGTTTTATGGGCTACACCTTC. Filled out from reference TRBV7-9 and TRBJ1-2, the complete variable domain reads DTGVSQNPRHKITKRGQNVTFRCDPISEHNRLYWYRQTLGQGPEFLTYFQNEAQLEKSRLLSDRFSAERPKGSFSTLEIQRTEQGDSAMYLCASSLGFMGYTFGSGTRLTVV.

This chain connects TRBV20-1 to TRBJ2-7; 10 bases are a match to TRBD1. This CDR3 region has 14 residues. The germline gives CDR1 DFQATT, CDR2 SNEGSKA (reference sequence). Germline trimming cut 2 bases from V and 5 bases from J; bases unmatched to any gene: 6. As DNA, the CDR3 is TGCAGTGCTAGAAGGGGACAGGGGTTCAACGAGCAGTACTTC. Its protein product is CSARRGQGFNEQYF.

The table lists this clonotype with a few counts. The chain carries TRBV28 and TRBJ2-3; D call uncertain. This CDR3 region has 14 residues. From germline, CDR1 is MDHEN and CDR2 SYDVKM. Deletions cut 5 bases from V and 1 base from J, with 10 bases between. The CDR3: CASSPGTRTDTQYF. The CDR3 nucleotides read TGTGCCAGCAGTCCTGGCACCCGCACAGATACGCAGTATTTT.

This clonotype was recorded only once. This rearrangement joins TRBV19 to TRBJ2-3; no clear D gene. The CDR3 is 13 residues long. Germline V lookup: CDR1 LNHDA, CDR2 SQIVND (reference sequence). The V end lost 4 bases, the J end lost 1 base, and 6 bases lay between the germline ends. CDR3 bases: TGTGCCAGTAGTAATACCCGCACAGATACGCAGTATTTT. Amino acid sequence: CASSNTRTDTQYF.

CDR3: CSASRVSRPLEQFF. CDR3 coding DNA: TGCAGTGCTAGTCGGGTCAGCCGACCCTTAGAGCAGTTCTTC. The chain carries TRBV20-1 and TRBJ2-1; D unclear. Germline CDR1 is DFQATT and CDR2 is SNEGSKA (reference sequence). The CDR3 has 14 residues. V was cut by 3 bases and J by 10 bases, with 19 bases left in between.